This T cell receptor (beta chain) was captured in a study of T cell responses to AZD1222 COVID-19 vaccine (dated by TCRdb to 2020 to 2022). Study-wide context: AZD1222 recipients whose second dose came at about 4 weeks and those whose second dose came at about 12 weeks were combined into one group, since spike-specific TCR depth and breadth did not differ between the two schedules. TCR sequencing covered 233 trial participants: 200 to 220 given two doses of AZD1222 and around 25 given two doses of MenACWY control vaccine. Enrollment into the trials was organized by age into subgroups of 18-55, 56-69 and 70-plus years, and those subgroups contained about 160, 30 and 59 TCR-sequenced participants, respectively.

With regard to this clone: No antigen is known for it. No quality values exist for individual bases; no much larger clone is one base distant.

Reading from cysteine to phenylalanine, the CDR3 counts 15 amino acids. Only CDR3 DNA remains: 45 bases, in frame from the first base. Between the V and J ends, shortened by 2 bases and 2 bases respectively, the junction contains 10 bases. CDR1 MDHEN and CDR2 SYDVKM are derived from the germline V gene. The CDR3 regions of human TCRbeta chains were analyzed by immunosequencing. On the authors' methods: TCRs in the repertoires were matched against a reference library of SARS-CoV-2-specific TCRs that had been generated with the MIRA antigen-specificity platform. Breadth meant the fraction of unique TCRs that were SARS-CoV-2-associated, whereas depth meant the fraction of total T cells that were SARS-CoV-2-associated. Each spike-specific TCR was assigned to its reactive spike region and to a CD4 or CD8 class using the MIRA data. Log10-transformed breadth and depth values were compared by one-way ANOVA with Sidak's multiple comparisons tests. TCRdb mirrors the immuneACCESS table, restricted to in-frame sequences. Some clones are absent from its copies; in checked studies, under half trace to an unresolved V gene, and the reason for the others is unknown. V and J calls and clone size are as listed in that table; D and trimming were resolved from the DNA. The sample table records over 150,000 clones; roughly 90% of these occur just once. The ten largest account for around 5.5% of the sample.

General conclusions and limits of the study: Reportedly, almost half of the unique spike-specific TCRs recognized epitopes lying outside the regions that are mutated in the B.1.351 and B.1.1.7 variants. Most participants were white British and females outnumbered males, and the authors suggested that clonal diversity may have been underestimated. In the small 56-69-year group, the increase in depth fell short of significance, most likely because of low power. After two AZD1222 doses, both the breadth and the depth of spike-specific TCRs were significantly higher than at day 0 and than in MenACWY recipients. The whole spike protein was spanned by vaccine-associated CD4 TCRs, and dominant responses were seen in regions 160-218 and 743-854. Conclusions about previously exposed vaccinees were limited because only six or seven AZD1222 recipients were SARS-CoV-2 seropositive at baseline. Because no day 14 peak-response samples were available, the repertoires could be characterized only after the peak T cell response.

The meaning of the sample's time point label: baseline before first vaccination. Vaccinee samples came from UK trials COV001 and COV002, including a single-blind randomized controlled phase 2/3 trial of AZD1222 (ChAdOx1 nCoV-19) in healthy adults. For TCRbeta chain sequencing, PBMC samples were collected from trial participants at day 0 and at day 28 after the second dose. Recombination connected TRBV28 to TRBJ1-5; no D gene is confidently identified. The receptor was derived from an adult in good health. The sequencing here drew on peripheral blood, taken on day 0 of AZD1222 vaccination. The DNA is as follows: TGTGCCAGCAGTTTAGCGCAGTCAGGCAATCAGCCCCAGCATTTT. The resulting protein is CASSLAQSGNQPQHF.